This T cell receptor beta chain was documented in a study of T-cell reconstitution after alpha-beta-depleted transplantation in children (dated by TCRdb to 2016 to 2017). Describing the broader study: Using TCR repertoire profiling, the study quantitatively followed how T-cell immune reconstitution unfolded in children after TCRalphabeta/CD19-depleted allogeneic hematopoietic cell transplantation.

The library was generated by PCR. The reads were generated on an Illumina HiSeq 2500. TCR libraries were prepared with molecular barcoding, using unique molecular identifiers to normalize TCRbeta repertoire quantification. TCRdb redid the processing of the public reads, applying fastp at Q25 and MiXCR, and retained in-frame beta chains. Each CDR3 protein gets just one entry, which takes the most common genes and DNA from the rows behind it. Across this sample there are about 610,000 distinct CDR3 sequences, with more than 9% seen only once. The leading ten clones occupy about 4.2% of the sample. V trim: 8 bases; J trim: 4 bases; unmatched bases: 11. From the cysteine up to the phenylalanine, the CDR3 has a length of 14 residues. Of the read, only the CDR3 DNA is kept; its 42 bases are in frame from base 1. Based on the germline V gene, the CDR1 and CDR2 sequences are SNHLY and FYNNEI. About this clonotype itself: The antigen it recognizes is unknown. One base away there is no much larger clone; base qualities are not given.

The sample consisted of PBMCs from the stem cell graft donor, taken from the stem cell graft. The receptor was derived from a human donor who donated a stem cell graft to a child with acute myeloid leukemia. Recombination linked TRBV2 to TRBJ2-7; 7 of the junction bases match TRBD1. CDR3 protein: CASGERTGRYEQYF. The DNA sequence is as follows: TGTGCCAGCGGAGAACGGACAGGAAGGTACGAGCAGTACTTC. Here the CDR3 is joined to the reference TRBV2 and TRBJ2-7 genes, and the full variable domain is: EPEVTQTPSHQVTQMGQEVILRCVPISNHLYFYWYRQILGQKVEFLVSFYNNEISEKSEIFDDQFSVERPDGSNFTLKIRSTKLEDSAMYFCASGERTGRYEQYFGPGTRLTVT.